The TCR beta chain under discussion was sequenced for a study of blood T cell repertoires in COVID-19. Study summary: The study drew acute and convalescent COVID-19 samples from the United States, Italy and Spain. Nucleic acid was either cDNA or gDNA, and it came from T cells, B-cell-depleted T cells, or PBMCs.

In the original processing: Quantification of nucleated cells was approximated via reference gene primer amplification. Measured with immunoSEQ multiplex PCR; TCRdb has only the in-frame clones, and not every one. The D gene and trimming were derived from the DNA, and the V and J assignments and clone size from that table. Found here are some 83,000 clones, roughly four fifths of them singletons; the top ten hold just over 20%. The CDR3 sequence is 14 residues long. The V gene lost 3 bases and the J gene lost 4 bases, with 10 bases spanning the gap. CDR1 and CDR2 (germline): MDHEN, SYDVKM. This sequence was found in a human donor in a cohort sampled during active COVID-19. Sequenced sample: peripheral blood. This chain connects TRBV28 to TRBJ1-3; D remains ambiguous. This CDR3 reads CASSFRGPGNTIYF. The CDR3 nucleotides are TGTGCCAGCAGTTTCAGAGGGCCCGGAAACACCATATATTTT.